What follows describes a single TCR beta chain. Its antigen remains unidentified. The data derive from a study of cytomegalovirus exposure and HLA in healthy donors. About the study: In a later analysis, it was reported that the approximately 120 validation repertoires had been produced on the same platform as the 550 to 700 repertoires belonging to the first cohort. General study findings and limits: The authors enumerated 164 TCR beta chains as linked to cytomegalovirus. The classifier was said to identify cytomegalovirus status with high specificity and sensitivity.

While the first cohort had fewer than 850 subjects, the donors belonged to the separate validation cohort of 100 to 150 subjects. Trimming removed 6 bases at V and 7 bases at J, with 12 bases between. Germline V lookup: CDR1 MDHEN, CDR2 SYDVKM. The CDR3 is made up of 12 amino acids. Clones were read by immunoSEQ multiplex PCR, and TCRdb kept only the in-frame ones, dropping some. Altogether 76,000 or so clones are present, 94% being singletons, with the ten largest covering approximately 3.4%. Sequenced sample: PBMCs. This rearrangement joins TRBV28 to TRBJ1-2; D not certain. This TCR was sampled from a woman under 30 in good health and CMV-seropositive. DNA of the CDR3: TGTGCCAGCAGCGATATTCGGGTTGGCTACACCTTC. It yields the protein CASSDIRVGYTF.